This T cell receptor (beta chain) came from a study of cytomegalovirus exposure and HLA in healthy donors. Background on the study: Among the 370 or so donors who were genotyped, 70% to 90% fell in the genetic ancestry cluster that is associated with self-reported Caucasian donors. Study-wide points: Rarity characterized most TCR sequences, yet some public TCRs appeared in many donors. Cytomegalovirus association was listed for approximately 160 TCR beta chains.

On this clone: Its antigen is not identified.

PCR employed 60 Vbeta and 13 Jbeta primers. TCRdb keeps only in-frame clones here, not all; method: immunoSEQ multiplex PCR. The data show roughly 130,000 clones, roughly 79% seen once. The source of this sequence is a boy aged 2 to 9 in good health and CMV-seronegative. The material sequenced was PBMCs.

The CDR3 spells CASSLYGGYNEQFF. CDR3 nucleotide sequence: TGTGCCAGCAGCTTATATGGCGGTTACAATGAGCAGTTCTTC. The chain employs TRBV7-6 and TRBJ2-1; no clear D gene. Per the germline V gene, CDR1 is SGHVS and CDR2 is FNYEAQ. CDR3 size: 14 residues. V was clipped by 2 bases and J by 4 bases, with 9 bases between them.